These 20 T cell receptor beta chains came from one sample sequenced in a study of T-cell memory formation after mild COVID-19. TCRdb ran MiXCR on the 5' RACE reads and lists one entry per CDR3 protein. The sample records hundreds of thousands of distinct CDR3 sequences, more than 15% being singletons. The sequenced sample consisted of PBMCs or a T cell subset sorted from them (not recorded which). The receptor set was obtained from an adult woman who had mild COVID-19 (a few samples of this study predate the infection). Cell type and time point are not known.

This chain links TRBV30 with TRBJ2-2; TRBD1 matches at 7 bases. The CDR3 contains 14 residues. From germline, CDR1 is GTSNPN and CDR2 SVGIG (reference sequence). V shed 0 bases and J 5 bases; nucleotides not matched to a gene: 3. The DNA for the CDR3 is TGTGCCTGGAGTGTGGGGACAGCGACCGGGGAGCTGTTTTTT. Encoded protein: CAWSVGTATGELFF.

The V gene is TRBV20-1, the J gene TRBJ2-5; D unresolved. Germline V gene sequence: CDR1 DFQATT, CDR2 SNEGSKA (reference sequence). The CDR3 is 13 residues long. Between the trimmed V and J ends, which lost 3 bases and 1 base, there was a span of 9 bases. The CDR3 coding sequence is TGCAGTGCTAGTAGGACCCTCCAAGAGACCCAGTACTTC. This gives the protein CSASRTLQETQYF.

Here the CDR3 reads CASSSLRHTLQETQYF. As DNA, the CDR3 is TGTGCCAGCAGCTCCTTACGGCACACACTCCAAGAGACCCAGTACTTC. The rearrangement links TRBV7-9 to TRBJ2-5; D ambiguous. This CDR3 has 16 residues. Trimming shortened V by 4 bases and J by 1 base, and 16 bases separated the two germline ends. Germline values: CDR1 SEHNR, CDR2 FQNEAQ (reference sequence).

This clonotype occurred many times. The rearrangement joins TRBV5-1 to TRBJ2-5; D gene unclear. The V gene's germline CDR1 is SGHRS and CDR2 YFSETQ. V was pared by 0 bases and J by 5 bases, with 5 bases between. CDR3 length: 12 residues. In DNA form, the CDR3 reads TGCGCCAGCAGCTTGGCCTGGGAGACCCAGTACTTC. Protein product: CASSLAWETQYF.

The rearrangement links TRBV7-6 to TRBJ2-1; D gene ambiguous. The germline gives CDR1 SGHVS, CDR2 FNYEAQ. Trimming took off 1 base at V and 5 bases at J, with 18 bases between the two ends. This CDR3 region has 17 residues. The CDR3 coding sequence is TGTGCCAGCAGCTTAGGACCTCCCGCTTACCTCCACAATGAGCAGTTCTTC. Protein product: CASSLGPPAYLHNEQFF.

J is TRBJ1-1 and V is TRBV29-1; tentatively, D is TRBD1 (5 bases). CDR1 is SQVTM and CDR2 is ANQGSEA in the germline V gene. The CDR3 loop spans 12 amino acids. Trimming shortened V by 8 bases and J by 4 bases, and 14 bases separated the two germline ends. The CDR3 DNA sequence: TGCAGCCCTGGGGGTATGGGCACTGAAGCTTTCTTT. Encoded protein: CSPGGMGTEAFF.

This clonotype was seen a handful of times. The chain uses TRBV7-2 and TRBJ1-3; TRBD1 is a possible D gene (5 bases). The ends were cut back, 1 base at V and 7 bases at J, with 17 bases in the middle. This CDR3 region has 16 residues. Germline V CDR1 and CDR2: SGHTA, FQGNSA. The CDR3 loop is CASSLDRGRGGNTIYF. The CDR3 coding sequence is TGTGCCAGCAGCTTAGATCGGGGACGCGGTGGGAACACCATATATTTT.

This chain links TRBV7-6 with TRBJ2-3; maybe TRBD2 (5 bases). This CDR3 comprises 16 residues. With 5 bases removed from V and 2 bases from J, the gap between germline ends came to 17 bases. The V gene's germline CDR1 is SGHVS and CDR2 FNYEAQ. CDR3 in amino acids: CASSPPTCGFTDTQYF. Written as DNA, the CDR3 is TGTGCCAGCAGCCCCCCGACATGCGGGTTCACAGATACGCAGTATTTT.

There are a few counts of this clonotype. The chain is built from TRBV20-1 and TRBJ2-2, with D hard to call. Germline CDR1 and CDR2: DFQATT and SNEGSKA (reference sequence). CDR3 length: 15 amino acids. The germline V and J ends were trimmed by 6 bases and 1 base, with 15 bases remaining between them. The chain's CDR3 is CSAESSGLNTGELFF. The CDR3 coding sequence is TGCAGTGCCGAGTCCTCCGGCCTGAACACCGGGGAGCTGTTTTTT.

This chain links TRBV5-6 with TRBJ1-2; 7 nucleotides align to TRBD1. Germline-derived CDR1 and CDR2 are SGHDT and YYEEEE. The CDR3 extends over 14 amino acids. V was clipped by 2 bases and J by 8 bases; unmatched bases: 9. The CDR3 DNA reads TGTGCCAGCAGCTTAACCGACAGGGCTGCGGGCTACACCTTC. Translated, it gives CASSLTDRAAGYTF.

This clonotype was counted only a few times. V and J are TRBV29-1 and TRBJ2-7, with D tentatively TRBD2 (6 bases). The V end lost 6 bases, the J end lost 6 bases, and 27 bases lay between the germline ends. CDR3 length equals 16 residues. Germline CDR1 and CDR2: SQVTM and ANQGSEA. CDR3 in amino acids: CSVLTDTGLALFEQYF. The CDR3 nucleotides are TGCAGCGTCCTGACAGACACGGGACTCGCTCTTTTCGAGCAGTACTTC.

This clonotype was recorded at least ten times. The V and J genes are TRBV24-1 and TRBJ2-1; 8 nucleotides match TRBD1. V shed 5 bases and J 8 bases; nucleotides not matched to a gene: 10. The CDR3 runs to 15 residues. Looked up from germline, CDR1 is KGHDR and CDR2 is SFDVKD. The CDR3 sequence is CATSAGQGRSDEQFF. CDR3 bases: TGTGCCACCAGTGCTGGACAGGGAAGGTCGGATGAGCAGTTCTTC.

The table lists this clonotype with a few counts. The rearrangement links TRBV18 to TRBJ2-2; 8 bases fit TRBD2. Per germline, CDR1 KGHSH and CDR2 LQKENI. With 5 bases clipped from V and 0 bases from J, the junction kept 2 bases outside the gene matches. This CDR3 is built from 15 residues. CDR3 in DNA: TGTGCCAGCTCAGAACTAGCGGCGAACACCGGGGAGCTGTTTTTT. Protein product: CASSELAANTGELFF. The complete variable domain, with remaining parts taken from reference TRBV18 and TRBJ2-2, reads NAGVMQNPRHLVRRRGQEARLRCSPMKGHSHVYWYRQLPEEGLKFMVYLQKENIIDESGMPKERFSAEFPKEGPSILRIQQVVRGDSAAYFCASSELAANTGELFFGEGSRLTVL.

A note on this clonotype: A read error is likely, as this CDR3 ends without the conserved phenylalanine or tryptophan. The rearrangement uses TRBV4-1 and TRBJ2-3; D possibly corresponds to TRBD2 (6 bases). Germline-derived CDR1 and CDR2 are MGHRA and YSYEKL. V was pared by 1 base and J by 4 bases, with 21 bases between. The CDR3 is 18 residues long. CDR3 protein: CASSQGTRWRAGSDTQYS. CDR3 coding DNA: TGCGCCAGCAGCCAAGGGACGAGGTGGCGGGCGGGGTCAGATACGCAGTATTCT.

This clonotype was detected ten times or more. This sequence joins TRBV20-1 and TRBJ1-6; D is possibly TRBD1 (6 bases). Trimming took off 6 bases at V and 9 bases at J, with 21 bases between the two ends. The length of the CDR3 is 15 residues. Germline V gene lookup returns CDR1 DFQATT and CDR2 SNEGSKA (reference sequence). The CDR3: CSAATLAGESSPLHF. Written as DNA, the CDR3 is TGCAGTGCCGCTACTTTGGCAGGGGAGAGTTCACCCCTCCACTTT.

The CDR3: CSASPHTSGSWTQYF. The CDR3 DNA reads as TGCAGTGCTAGTCCACACACTAGCGGGAGCTGGACGCAGTATTTT. The rearrangement links TRBV20-1 to TRBJ2-3; TRBD2 matches at 11 bases. V shed 3 bases, J shed 9 bases, and the junction held 11 bases outside the gene matches. Germline CDR1 DFQATT, CDR2 SNEGSKA (reference sequence). The CDR3 is made up of 15 amino acids.

This clonotype was counted at least ten times. The chain is built from TRBV5-1 and TRBJ1-2, with D unresolved. Trimming cost V 4 bases and J 0 bases, with 10 bases left between them. Looked up from germline, CDR1 is SGHRS and CDR2 is YFSETQ. This CDR3 is built from 14 residues. In DNA form, the CDR3 reads TGCGCCAGCAGCCCCCAAGGACCTAACTATGGCTACACCTTC. As protein: CASSPQGPNYGYTF.

The sample holds many counts of this clonotype. The chain has TRBV27 and TRBJ1-2; D unresolved. The V gene lost 11 bases and the J gene lost 4 bases, with 23 bases spanning the gap. The germline V gene has CDR1 MNHEY and CDR2 SMNVEV (reference sequence). The CDR3 has 15 amino acids. CDR3 DNA: TGTGCCGCCGGTGGCGGGGTGGCTGGAAGCTATGGCTACACCTTC. It encodes CAAGGGVAGSYGYTF.

This clonotype was seen a handful of times. The chain has TRBV2 and TRBJ1-2; 9 bases are shared with TRBD1. The ends lost 2 bases at V and 4 bases at J; junction bases unmatched: 5. The germline gives CDR1 SNHLY, CDR2 FYNNEI. The CDR3 spans 15 residues. CDR3 protein: CASSEMGQGGYGYTF. DNA for the CDR3: TGTGCCAGCAGTGAAATGGGACAGGGCGGCTATGGCTACACCTTC.

This clonotype was detected only a few times. This chain links TRBV4-1 with TRBJ2-5; D perhaps matches TRBD2 (6 bases). Germline V gene sequence: CDR1 MGHRA, CDR2 YSYEKL. This CDR3 has 17 amino acids. Trimming took 1 base from V and 0 from J, leaving 15 bases between them. In DNA form, the CDR3 reads TGCGCCAGCAGCCAAGGATCGGGGGAGTGGTACCAAGAGACCCAGTACTTC. Translated: CASSQGSGEWYQETQYF.